Following are 19 T cell receptor beta chains from one sample sequenced in a study of shared clonotypes between healthy human individuals. Data came from immunoSEQ multiplex PCR; TCRdb stores just in-frame clones and leaves some out. The sample lists hundreds of thousands of clones, around 78% occurring once. Sequenced sample: memory CD4+ T cells sorted from blood. Subset described: CD45RA-negative fraction. These receptor sequences come from a woman in her twenties or thirties in good health.

This CDR3 is CASKREHSYEQYF. As DNA, the CDR3 is TGTGCCAGCAAGCGGGAACACTCCTACGAGCAGTACTTC. This chain connects TRBV6-1 to TRBJ2-7, with 7 bases that match TRBD2. Trimming removed 7 bases from V and 0 bases from J; junction bases left unmatched: 3. This CDR3 contains 13 residues. Germline-derived CDR1 and CDR2 are MNHNS and SASEGT.

This chain uses TRBV7-2 with TRBJ1-5; 7 nucleotides agree with TRBD1. V was clipped by 4 bases and J by 6 bases; unmatched bases: 6. From germline, CDR1 is SGHTA and CDR2 FQGNSA. The CDR3 consists of 14 residues. Here the CDR3 DNA reads TGTGCCAGCAGCTCAGGACAGGTCGGTCAGCCCCAGCATTTT. Its protein product is CASSSGQVGQPQHF.

J is TRBJ2-2 and V is TRBV11-2; D could derive from TRBD1 or TRBD2 (5 bases each). V lost 4 bases and J 1 base, leaving 10 bases between the germline ends. The CDR3 runs 15 residues. Germline V gives CDR1 SGHAT, CDR2 FQNNGV. The CDR3 DNA reads TGTGCCAGCAGCTGGGGGAGATGGAACACCGGGGAGCTGTTTTTT. It translates to CASSWGRWNTGELFF.

This sequence joins TRBV11-3 and TRBJ2-2; 14 bases are a match to TRBD2. This CDR3 has 17 residues. Per germline, CDR1 SGHNT and CDR2 YENEEA. J gave up 5 bases and V 5 bases, and 7 bases lay outside the gene matches. CDR3 sequence reads: CASSPGLAGVRTGELFF. The CDR3 DNA follows: TGTGCCAGCAGCCCGGGACTAGCGGGAGTGAGAACCGGGGAGCTGTTTTTT.

The rearrangement joins TRBV9 to TRBJ2-5, with D unclear. V was shortened by 0 bases and J by 1 base, with 7 bases between the two germline ends. Germline assignment: CDR1 SGDLS and CDR2 YYNGEE. CDR3 length equals 14 residues. This CDR3 is CASSVAWGQETQYF. DNA of the CDR3: TGTGCCAGCAGCGTAGCTTGGGGCCAAGAGACCCAGTACTTC.

The genes are TRBV6-1 and TRBJ2-7; TRBD2 aligns across 10 bases. The J segment lost 7 bases and the V segment lost 0 bases, leaving 15 bases of the junction unmatched. The germline gives CDR1 MNHNS, CDR2 SASEGT. This CDR3 has 18 amino acids. The CDR3 is CASSEAPRRAGGPKEQYF. DNA for the CDR3: TGTGCCAGCAGTGAAGCTCCCCGACGAGCGGGAGGGCCTAAAGAGCAGTACTTC.

J is TRBJ2-7 and V is TRBV6-1; the match to TRBD2 covers 9 bases. J gave up 2 bases and V 7 bases, and 9 bases lay outside the gene matches. The CDR3 loop spans 15 amino acids. Germline-derived CDR1 and CDR2 are MNHNS and SASEGT. The CDR3 coding sequence is TGTGCCAGCATCCCCAGGACTAGCGAGGCCTACGAGCAGTACTTC. Translated: CASIPRTSEAYEQYF.

J is TRBJ2-3 and V is TRBV4-2; D not certain. Germline values: CDR1 LGHNA, CDR2 YNFKEQ. V dropped 0 bases and J dropped 0 bases, with 7 bases sitting between them. This CDR3 region has 15 residues. The CDR3 DNA sequence: TGTGCCAGCAGCCAAGATTACGGGAGCACAGATACGCAGTATTTT. Translation: CASSQDYGSTDTQYF.

This clone was counted a few times. The V gene is TRBV2, the J gene TRBJ1-2; no reliable D call. The CDR3 consists of 13 residues. CDR1 is SNHLY, CDR2 FYNNEI, per germline. Trimming cost V 7 bases and J 4 bases, with 13 bases left between them. CDR3 DNA sequence: TGTGCCAGCACCCCTTCAGGCCTCTATGGCTACACCTTC. It codes for CASTPSGLYGYTF. The whole variable domain, filled in from reference TRBV2 and TRBJ1-2, reads EPEVTQTPSHQVTQMGQEVILRCVPISNHLYFYWYRQILGQKVEFLVSFYNNEISEKSEIFDDQFSVERPDGSNFTLKIRSTKLEDSAMYFCASTPSGLYGYTFGSGTRLTVV.

The gene calls are TRBV4-1 and TRBJ1-3; D may be TRBD1 (5 bases). Trimming left V 1 base short and J 5 bases short, with 24 bases between. This CDR3 has 19 residues. The V gene's germline CDR1 is MGHRA and CDR2 YSYEKL. The CDR3: CASSQVPPVGTVVRNTIYF. For the CDR3, the DNA is TGCGCCAGCAGCCAAGTTCCCCCGGTAGGGACGGTAGTCAGAAACACCATATATTTT.

The rearrangement joins TRBV6-1 to TRBJ2-7, with TRBD1 identical over 8 bases. Germline CDR1 MNHNS, CDR2 SASEGT. The length of the CDR3 is 15 residues. The J segment lost 6 bases and the V segment lost 8 bases, leaving 15 bases of the junction unmatched. The CDR3 bases are TGTGCCAGCGTCAGAACCTGGACAGGGCCGTCCGAGCAGTACTTC. It encodes CASVRTWTGPSEQYF.

This clone was seen more than once but under ten times. This chain uses TRBV7-9 with TRBJ2-2; D unclear. The CDR3 is made up of 14 amino acids. V lost 4 bases and J lost 6, with 12 bases in between. Per the germline V gene, CDR1 is SEHNR and CDR2 is FQNEAQ (reference sequence). This CDR3 is CASSSRMESGELFF. CDR3 in DNA: TGTGCCAGCAGCTCAAGAATGGAGTCCGGGGAGCTGTTTTTT.

The gene calls are TRBV6-1 and TRBJ1-5; the match to TRBD1 covers 8 bases. CDR1 is MNHNS and CDR2 is SASEGT in the germline V gene. The CDR3 covers 16 residues. V trimming: 2 bases; J trimming: 4 bases; junction bases outside the gene matches: 7. The CDR3 DNA reads as TGTGCCAGCAGTGAACCGAGGACAGGGCTAAATCAGCCCCAGCATTTT. This codes for CASSEPRTGLNQPQHF.

The chain has TRBV5-4 and TRBJ2-2; 9 nucleotides match TRBD2. Germline V CDR1 and CDR2: SGHNT, YYREEE (reference sequence). This CDR3 is built from 15 residues. V lost 7 bases to trimming and J lost 3 bases; unmatched junction nucleotides: 7. CDR3 region: CASGVAGVYTGELFF. CDR3 nucleotides: TGTGCCAGCGGGGTAGCGGGAGTTTACACCGGGGAGCTGTTTTTT.

Only one count was recorded for this clone. This chain links TRBV18 with TRBJ2-7, with D tentatively TRBD1 (6 bases). The CDR3 length is 16 residues. Trimming shortened V by 3 bases and J by 4 bases, and 19 bases separated the two germline ends. Germline V gene lookup returns CDR1 KGHSH and CDR2 LQKENI. CDR3 region: CASSPRRVGGGYEQYF. CDR3 coding DNA: TGTGCCAGCTCACCGCGCCGGGTTGGGGGCGGATACGAGCAGTACTTC. The entire variable domain, with the rest obtained from reference TRBV18 and TRBJ2-7, is as follows: NAGVMQNPRHLVRRRGQEARLRCSPMKGHSHVYWYRQLPEEGLKFMVYLQKENIIDESGMPKERFSAEFPKEGPSILRIQQVVRGDSAAYFCASSPRRVGGGYEQYFGPGTRLTVT.

This clone was seen only a few times. The chain has TRBV25-1 and TRBJ2-7; possibly TRBD1 for D (5 bases). Germline CDR1 MGHDK, CDR2 SYGVNS. V lost 6 bases and J lost 0, with 9 bases in between. The CDR3 contains 13 residues. As DNA, the CDR3 is TGTGCCAGCAGAGAAGGGGCCTCCTACGAGCAGTACTTC. Its protein is CASREGASYEQYF.

The chain carries TRBV10-3 and TRBJ1-5; D gene ambiguous. The V gene lost 6 bases and the J gene lost 3 bases, with 6 bases spanning the gap. In germline, CDR1 is ENHRY, CDR2 SYGVKD. The CDR3 runs to 12 residues. The CDR3 region has the DNA TGTGCCATCAGCCGACACAATCAGCCCCAGCATTTT. Translation: CAISRHNQPQHF.

V and J are TRBV5-1 and TRBJ2-4; D gene unclear. Germline lookup yields CDR1 SGHRS and CDR2 YFSETQ. The CDR3 runs to 14 residues. Trimming removed 4 bases from V and 9 bases from J, with 17 bases in between. CDR3 amino acids: CASSPGSAESIQYF. The CDR3 nucleotides are TGCGCCAGCAGCCCTGGGTCAGCCGAAAGCATTCAGTACTTC.

The chain links TRBV29-1 to TRBJ1-2; 7 nucleotides agree with TRBD1. Trimming removed 1 base from V and 8 bases from J; junction bases left unmatched: 10. The CDR3 covers 14 residues. Germline CDR1 and CDR2: SQVTM and ANQGSEA. As DNA, the CDR3 is TGCAGCGTTGAAGCCGAGGCACAGGGGCCAGGCTACACCTTC. Translation gives CSVEAEAQGPGYTF.